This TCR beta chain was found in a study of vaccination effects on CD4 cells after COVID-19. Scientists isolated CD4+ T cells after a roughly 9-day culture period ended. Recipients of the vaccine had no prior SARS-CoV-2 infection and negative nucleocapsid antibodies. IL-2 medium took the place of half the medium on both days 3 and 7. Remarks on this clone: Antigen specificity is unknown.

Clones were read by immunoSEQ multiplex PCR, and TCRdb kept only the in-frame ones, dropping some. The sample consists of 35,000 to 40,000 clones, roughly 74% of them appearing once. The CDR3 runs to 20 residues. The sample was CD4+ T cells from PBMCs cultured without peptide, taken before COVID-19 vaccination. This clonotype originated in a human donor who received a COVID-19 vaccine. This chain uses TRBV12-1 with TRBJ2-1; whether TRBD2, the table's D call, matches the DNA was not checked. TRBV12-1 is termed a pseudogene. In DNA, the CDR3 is TGTGCCAGCAGCATTCCGGGGGGAGGTAGCGCGGGCCGCTCCTACAATGAGCAGTTCTTC. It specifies CASSIPGGGSAGRSYNEQFF.